This T cell receptor (beta chain) was observed in a study of cytomegalovirus exposure and HLA in healthy donors. The study ran its PCR with 60 Vbeta and 13 Jbeta primers. Only in-frame clones appear in the TCRdb table, and some are missing; sequencing was by immunoSEQ multiplex PCR. The sample records approximately 70,000 clones, around 69% being singletons. CDR1 is WSHSY and CDR2 is SAAADI in the germline V gene. This CDR3 has 15 amino acids. Unmatched junction bases numbered 9, after V lost 10 bases and J lost 2 bases. The material sequenced was PBMCs. The J gene is TRBJ2-1, the V gene TRBV10-2, with 9 bases matching TRBD2. The TCR comes from a human donor in good health. CDR3 nucleotides: TGCGCCACCTCGGCGGGAGGGCCGACCTACAATGAGCAGTTCTTC. Residues: CATSAGGPTYNEQFF.